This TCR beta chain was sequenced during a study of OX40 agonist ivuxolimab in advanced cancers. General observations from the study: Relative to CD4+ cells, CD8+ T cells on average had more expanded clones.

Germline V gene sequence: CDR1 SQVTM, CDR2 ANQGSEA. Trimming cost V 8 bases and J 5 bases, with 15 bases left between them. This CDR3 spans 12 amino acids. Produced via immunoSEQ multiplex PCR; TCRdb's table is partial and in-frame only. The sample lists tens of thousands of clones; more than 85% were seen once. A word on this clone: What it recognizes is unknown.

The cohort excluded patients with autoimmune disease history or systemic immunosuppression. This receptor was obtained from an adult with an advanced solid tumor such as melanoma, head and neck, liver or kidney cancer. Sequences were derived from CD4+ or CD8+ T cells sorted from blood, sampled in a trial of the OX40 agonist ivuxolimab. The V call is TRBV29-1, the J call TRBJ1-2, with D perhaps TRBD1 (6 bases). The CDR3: CSLQDSEYGYTF. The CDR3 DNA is TGCAGCCTGCAGGACAGCGAGTATGGCTACACCTTC.